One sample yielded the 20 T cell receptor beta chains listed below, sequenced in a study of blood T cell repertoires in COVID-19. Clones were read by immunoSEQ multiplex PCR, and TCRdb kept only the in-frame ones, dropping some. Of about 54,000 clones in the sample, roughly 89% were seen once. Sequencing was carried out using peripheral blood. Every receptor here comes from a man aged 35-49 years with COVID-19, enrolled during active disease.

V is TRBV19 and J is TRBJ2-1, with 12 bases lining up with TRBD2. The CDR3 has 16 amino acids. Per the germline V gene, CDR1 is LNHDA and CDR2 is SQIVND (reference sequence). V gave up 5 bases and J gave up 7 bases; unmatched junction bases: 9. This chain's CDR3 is CASSPTSGTSGNEQFF. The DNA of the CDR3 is TGTGCCAGTAGTCCGACCTCCGGGACTAGCGGGAATGAGCAGTTCTTC.

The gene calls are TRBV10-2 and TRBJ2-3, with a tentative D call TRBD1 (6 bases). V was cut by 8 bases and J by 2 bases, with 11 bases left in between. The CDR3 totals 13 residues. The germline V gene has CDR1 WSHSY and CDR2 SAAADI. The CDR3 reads CASYQGITDTQYF. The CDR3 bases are TGCGCCAGCTACCAGGGGATCACAGATACGCAGTATTTT.

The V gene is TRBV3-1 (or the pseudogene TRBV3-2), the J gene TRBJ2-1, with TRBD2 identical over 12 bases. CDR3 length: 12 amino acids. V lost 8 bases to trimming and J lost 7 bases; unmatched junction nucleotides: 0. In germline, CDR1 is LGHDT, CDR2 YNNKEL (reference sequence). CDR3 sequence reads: CASGLAGNEQFF. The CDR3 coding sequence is TGTGCCAGCGGACTAGCGGGGAATGAGCAGTTCTTC.

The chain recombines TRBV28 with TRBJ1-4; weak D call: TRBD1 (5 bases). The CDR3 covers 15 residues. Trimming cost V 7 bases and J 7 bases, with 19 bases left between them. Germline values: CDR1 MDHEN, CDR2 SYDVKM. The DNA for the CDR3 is TGTGCCAGCAAAACACCGGGGCCGGGGGGTGAAAAACTGTTTTTT. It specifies CASKTPGPGGEKLFF.

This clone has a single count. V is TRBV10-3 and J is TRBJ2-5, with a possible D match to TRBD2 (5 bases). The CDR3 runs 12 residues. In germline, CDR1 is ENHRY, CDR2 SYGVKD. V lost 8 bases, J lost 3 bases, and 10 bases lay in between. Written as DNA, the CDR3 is TGTGCCATCGGGCGGGCCGAAGAGACCCAGTACTTC. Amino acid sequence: CAIGRAEETQYF.

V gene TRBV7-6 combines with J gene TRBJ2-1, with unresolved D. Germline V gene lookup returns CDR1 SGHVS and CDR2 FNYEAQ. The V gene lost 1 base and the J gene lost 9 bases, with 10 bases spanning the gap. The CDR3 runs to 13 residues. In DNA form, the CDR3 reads TGTGCCAGCAGCTTAGAAGATAGCAGTGAGCAGTTCTTC. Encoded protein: CASSLEDSSEQFF. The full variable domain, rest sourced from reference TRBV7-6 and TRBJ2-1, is GAGVSQSPRYKVTKRGQDVALRCDPISGHVSLYWYRQALGQGPEFLTYFNYEAQQDKSGLPNDRFSAERPEGSISTLTIQRTEQRDSAMYRCASSLEDSSEQFFGPGTRLTVL.

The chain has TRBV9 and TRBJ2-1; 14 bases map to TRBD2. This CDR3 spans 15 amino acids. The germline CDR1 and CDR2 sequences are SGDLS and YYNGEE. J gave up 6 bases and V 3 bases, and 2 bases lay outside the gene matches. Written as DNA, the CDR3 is TGTGCCAGCAGCGGGACTAGCGGGGGGTTCAATGAGCAGTTCTTC. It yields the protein CASSGTSGGFNEQFF.

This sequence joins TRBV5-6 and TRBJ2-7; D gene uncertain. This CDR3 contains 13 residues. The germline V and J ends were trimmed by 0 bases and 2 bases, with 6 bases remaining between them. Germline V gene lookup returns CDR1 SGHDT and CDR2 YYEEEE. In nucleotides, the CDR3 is TGTGCCAGCAGCTTGGGACATCCCTACGAGCAGTACTTC. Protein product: CASSLGHPYEQYF. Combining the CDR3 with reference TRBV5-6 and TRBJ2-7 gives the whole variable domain DAGVTQSPTHLIKTRGQQVTLRCSPKSGHDTVSWYQQALGQGPQFIFQYYEEEERQRGNFPDRFSGHQFPNYSSELNVNALLLGDSALYLCASSLGHPYEQYFGPGTRLTVT.

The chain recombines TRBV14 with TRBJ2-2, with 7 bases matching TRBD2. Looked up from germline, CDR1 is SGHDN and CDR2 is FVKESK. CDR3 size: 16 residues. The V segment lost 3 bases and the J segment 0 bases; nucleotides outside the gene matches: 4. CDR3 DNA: TGTGCCAGCAGCCAGGTGGGGGGGACGAACACCGGGGAGCTGTTTTTT. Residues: CASSQVGGTNTGELFF.

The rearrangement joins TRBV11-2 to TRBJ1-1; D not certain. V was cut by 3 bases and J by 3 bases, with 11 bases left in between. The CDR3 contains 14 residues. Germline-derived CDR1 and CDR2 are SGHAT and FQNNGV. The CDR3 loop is CASSFPLEDTEAFF. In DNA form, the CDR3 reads TGTGCCAGCAGCTTCCCCCTCGAGGACACTGAAGCTTTCTTT.

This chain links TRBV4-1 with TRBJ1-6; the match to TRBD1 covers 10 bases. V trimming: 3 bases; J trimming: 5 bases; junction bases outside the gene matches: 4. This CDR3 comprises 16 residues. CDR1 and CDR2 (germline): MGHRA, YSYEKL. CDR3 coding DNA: TGCGCCAGCAGCCACCCGGGACAGGGGAATAATTCACCCCTCCACTTT. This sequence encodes CASSHPGQGNNSPLHF.

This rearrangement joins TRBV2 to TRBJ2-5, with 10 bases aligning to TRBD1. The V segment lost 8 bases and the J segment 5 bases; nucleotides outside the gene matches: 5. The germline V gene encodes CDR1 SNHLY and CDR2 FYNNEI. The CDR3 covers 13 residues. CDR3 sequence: CASRDRGSETQYF. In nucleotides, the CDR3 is TGTGCCAGCCGGGACAGGGGTAGTGAGACCCAGTACTTC.

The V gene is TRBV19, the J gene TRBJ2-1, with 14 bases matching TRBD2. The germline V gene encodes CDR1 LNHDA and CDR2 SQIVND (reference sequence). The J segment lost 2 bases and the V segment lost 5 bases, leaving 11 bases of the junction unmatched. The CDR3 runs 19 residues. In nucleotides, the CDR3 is TGTGCCAGTAGTGGGCGGACTAGCGGGGGGACGGGAACCTACAATGAGCAGTTCTTC. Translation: CASSGRTSGGTGTYNEQFF.

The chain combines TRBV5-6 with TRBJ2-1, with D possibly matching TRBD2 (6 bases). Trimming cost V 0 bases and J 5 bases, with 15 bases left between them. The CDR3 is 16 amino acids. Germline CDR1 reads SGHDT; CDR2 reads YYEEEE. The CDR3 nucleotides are TGTGCCAGCAGCTTGGCGGGGCGGGGTCCCAACAATGAGCAGTTCTTC. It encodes CASSLAGRGPNNEQFF.

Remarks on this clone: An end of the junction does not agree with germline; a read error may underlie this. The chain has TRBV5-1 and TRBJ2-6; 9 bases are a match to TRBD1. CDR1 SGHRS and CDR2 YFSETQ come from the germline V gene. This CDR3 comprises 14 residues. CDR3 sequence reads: CASSLATGGKEVAF. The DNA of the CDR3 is TGCGCCAGCAGCTTGGCGACAGGGGGAAAGGAAGTCGCTTTC. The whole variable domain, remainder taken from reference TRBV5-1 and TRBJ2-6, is KAGVTQTPRYLIKTRGQQVTLSCSPISGHRSVSWYQQTPGQGLQFLFEYFSETQRNKGNFPGRFSGRQFSNSRSEMNVSTLELGDSALYLCASSLATGGKEVAFGAGSRLTVL.

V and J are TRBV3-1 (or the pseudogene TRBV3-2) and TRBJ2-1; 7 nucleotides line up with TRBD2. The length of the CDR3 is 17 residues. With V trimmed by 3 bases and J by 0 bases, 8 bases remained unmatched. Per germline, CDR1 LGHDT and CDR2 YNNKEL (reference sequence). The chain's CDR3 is CASSHFRAGRSYNEQFF. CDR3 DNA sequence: TGTGCCAGCAGCCATTTTAGAGCGGGACGCTCCTACAATGAGCAGTTCTTC.

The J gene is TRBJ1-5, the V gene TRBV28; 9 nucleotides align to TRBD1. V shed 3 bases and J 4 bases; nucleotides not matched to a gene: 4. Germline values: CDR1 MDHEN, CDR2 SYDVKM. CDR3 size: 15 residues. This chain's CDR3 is CASSFQGQGNQPQHF. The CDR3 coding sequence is TGTGCCAGCAGTTTTCAGGGACAGGGAAATCAGCCCCAGCATTTT.

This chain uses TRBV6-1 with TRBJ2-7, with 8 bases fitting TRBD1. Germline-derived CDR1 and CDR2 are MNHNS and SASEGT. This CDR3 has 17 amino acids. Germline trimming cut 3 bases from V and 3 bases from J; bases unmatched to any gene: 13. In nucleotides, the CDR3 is TGTGCCAGCAGTGACGCAGAACCAGGGACAGGAGACTACGAGCAGTACTTC. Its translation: CASSDAEPGTGDYEQYF.

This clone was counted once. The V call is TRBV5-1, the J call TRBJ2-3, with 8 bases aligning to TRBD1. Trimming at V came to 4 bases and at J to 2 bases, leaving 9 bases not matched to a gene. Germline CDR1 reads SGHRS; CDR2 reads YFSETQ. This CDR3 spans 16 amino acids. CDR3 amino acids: CASSPGRGLVTDTQYF. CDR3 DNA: TGCGCCAGCAGCCCGGGCAGGGGGCTAGTCACAGATACGCAGTATTTT.

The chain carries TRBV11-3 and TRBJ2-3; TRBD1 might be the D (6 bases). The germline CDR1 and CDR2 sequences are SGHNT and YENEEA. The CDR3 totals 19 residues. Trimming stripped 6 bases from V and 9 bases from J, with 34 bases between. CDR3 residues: CASSPIDRWNVSGSSTQYF. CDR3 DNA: TGTGCCAGCAGTCCAATTGACAGGTGGAATGTATCGGGTTCGTCGACGCAGTATTTT.